One and the same sample provided the 25 T cell receptor beta chains below, sequenced in a study of cytomegalovirus exposure and HLA in healthy donors. The PCR contained 60 Vbeta and 13 Jbeta primers. TCRdb keeps only in-frame clones here, not all; method: immunoSEQ multiplex PCR. Of 85,000 to 110,000 clones listed, around 79% are singletons. Sequenced input: PBMCs. All receptors derive from a man in his fifties in good health and CMV-seropositive.

The gene calls are TRBV5-4 and TRBJ2-1, with 14 bases lining up with TRBD2. CDR3 length equals 17 residues. With 0 bases clipped from V and 7 bases from J, the junction kept 6 bases outside the gene matches. Germline values: CDR1 SGHNT, CDR2 YYREEE (reference sequence). The CDR3 region is CASSLGLAGGPGNEQFF. The CDR3 coding sequence is TGTGCCAGCAGCTTGGGACTAGCGGGAGGGCCCGGGAATGAGCAGTTCTTC. The full variable domain, completed using reference TRBV5-4 and TRBJ2-1, is ETGVTQSPTHLIKTRGQQVTLRCSSQSGHNTVSWYQQALGQGPQFIFQYYREEENGRGNFPPRFSGLQFPNYSSELNVNALELDDSALYLCASSLGLAGGPGNEQFFGPGTRLTVL.

V and J are TRBV6-6 and TRBJ2-1; 9 bases align to TRBD2. Germline values: CDR1 MNHNY, CDR2 SVGAGI (reference sequence). The CDR3 covers 13 residues. V was clipped by 8 bases and J by 9 bases; unmatched bases: 8. This chain's CDR3 is CASCGTSFVEQFF. DNA for the CDR3: TGTGCCAGCTGCGGGACTAGCTTTGTTGAGCAGTTCTTC.

This clone was observed a few times. V is TRBV6-1 and J is TRBJ1-5; the D gene is possibly TRBD1 (6 bases). The germline V and J ends were trimmed by 6 bases and 6 bases, with 18 bases remaining between them. The germline V gene encodes CDR1 MNHNS and CDR2 SASEGT. The CDR3 sequence is 15 residues long. CDR3 bases: TGTGCCAGCAGAGGTCCAGGGGCGATAGGTCAGCCCCAGCATTTT. Its translation: CASRGPGAIGQPQHF.

The chain has TRBV5-4 and TRBJ1-1, with a weak D call TRBD1 (6 bases). Germline V lookup: CDR1 SGHNT, CDR2 YYREEE (reference sequence). Deletions cut 0 bases from V and 4 bases from J, with 13 bases between. This CDR3 spans 15 amino acids. The CDR3 DNA is TGTGCCAGCAGCTTGGGACAGGCGAGGGGCACTGAAGCTTTCTTT. Protein sequence: CASSLGQARGTEAFF.

The table lists this clone with a few counts. The gene calls are TRBV30 and TRBJ2-1; weak D call: TRBD1 (6 bases). CDR1 GTSNPN and CDR2 SVGIG come from the germline V gene (reference sequence). Trimming removed 3 bases from V and 12 bases from J, with 12 bases in between. There are 11 residues in the CDR3. This chain's CDR3 is CAWRLTRGQFF. CDR3 bases: TGTGCCTGGAGGCTAACCAGGGGGCAGTTCTTC. The full variable domain, in which reference TRBV30 and TRBJ2-1 provide the parts outside the CDR3, is SQTIHQWPATLVQPVGSPLSLECTVEGTSNPNLYWYRQAAGRGLQLLFYSVGIGQISSEVPQNLSASRPQDRQFILSSKKLLLSDSGFYLCAWRLTRGQFFGPGTRLTVL.

The chain combines TRBV19 with TRBJ1-5; D is perhaps TRBD1 (6 bases). The CDR3 is 12 amino acids. The ends were cut back, 5 bases at V and 7 bases at J, with 9 bases in the middle. CDR1 is LNHDA, CDR2 SQIVND, per germline (reference sequence). This chain's CDR3 is CASSSRGQPQHF. CDR3 nucleotides: TGTGCCAGTAGTTCCAGGGGACAGCCCCAGCATTTT.

This chain links TRBV5-1 with TRBJ2-3; 8 nucleotides line up with TRBD2. The CDR3 runs to 15 residues. V lost 3 bases to trimming and J lost 2 bases; unmatched junction nucleotides: 5. Germline lookup yields CDR1 SGHRS and CDR2 YFSETQ. The CDR3 bases are TGCGCCAGCAGCTGGTCGGGGGGGGTCACAGATACGCAGTATTTT. Protein product: CASSWSGGVTDTQYF.

The rearrangement uses TRBV2 and TRBJ2-5; D perhaps matches TRBD1 (5 bases). The CDR3 loop spans 13 amino acids. Germline V lookup: CDR1 SNHLY, CDR2 FYNNEI. V lost 4 bases and J 5 bases, leaving 11 bases between the germline ends. CDR3 sequence: CASSGTGQETQYF. CDR3 nucleotide sequence: TGTGCCAGCAGTGGAACAGGCCAGGAGACCCAGTACTTC.

V usage is TRBV19 and J usage is TRBJ2-4, with 7 bases that match TRBD2. Germline V lookup: CDR1 LNHDA, CDR2 SQIVND (reference sequence). The V gene end was trimmed by 5 bases and the J gene end by 8 bases; junction bases not matched to a gene: 15. The CDR3 loop spans 16 amino acids. The CDR3 DNA reads as TGTGCCAGTAGTTTGGGGCGCGGGAAGGGGAGGGACATTCAGTACTTC. This sequence encodes CASSLGRGKGRDIQYF.

The chain combines TRBV29-1 with TRBJ1-3, with 7 bases identical to TRBD1. After removal of 7 bases from V and 1 base from J, the junction contained 10 bases not matched to a gene. This CDR3 has 15 residues. Germline CDR1 reads SQVTM; CDR2 reads ANQGSEA. CDR3 loop: CSARESGGSGNTIYF. CDR3 nucleotides: TGCAGCGCACGAGAGTCAGGGGGATCTGGAAACACCATATATTTT.

The chain uses TRBV30 and TRBJ2-5; 11 bases are shared with TRBD2. Matching the DNA end better, TRBJ2-7 makes the J call doubtful. The germline gives CDR1 GTSNPN, CDR2 SVGIG (reference sequence). The CDR3 has 15 residues. Here the CDR3 DNA reads TGTGCCTGGAGTGTCTCCGCTAGCGGGAGGTCCGAGCAGTACTTC. Translation: CAWSVSASGRSEQYF.

The chain uses TRBV11-2 and TRBJ2-5; 12 positions match TRBD2. The germline V gene has CDR1 SGHAT and CDR2 FQNNGV. V shed 5 bases, J shed 6 bases, and the junction held 7 bases outside the gene matches. The CDR3 contains 15 residues. In DNA form, the CDR3 reads TGTGCCAGCAGCCCCCAGGGACTAGCGGGCAAGACCCAGTACTTC. Protein: CASSPQGLAGKTQYF.

V gene TRBV18 combines with J gene TRBJ2-6, with a possible D match to TRBD1 (5 bases). The CDR3 spans 18 residues. V lost 2 bases, J lost 0 bases, and 14 bases lay in between. Germline V gene data show CDR1 as KGHSH and CDR2 as LQKENI. This CDR3 is CASSPSTVMYSGANVLTF. The CDR3 DNA follows: TGTGCCAGCTCACCATCGACAGTAATGTACTCTGGGGCCAACGTCCTGACTTTC.

This sequence joins TRBV2 and TRBJ2-2; TRBD2 matches at 11 bases. CDR1 and CDR2 from the germline V gene are SNHLY and FYNNEI. The V gene end was trimmed by 5 bases and the J gene end by 7 bases; junction bases not matched to a gene: 9. This CDR3 is 16 amino acids long. The CDR3 is CASSYSGRAEGGELFF. Written as DNA, the CDR3 is TGTGCCAGCAGTTATAGCGGGAGGGCCGAAGGCGGGGAGCTGTTTTTT.

The rearrangement links TRBV29-1 to TRBJ2-3, with 8 bases aligning to TRBD2. The J segment lost 2 bases and the V segment lost 4 bases, leaving 5 bases of the junction unmatched. This CDR3 has 14 amino acids. From germline, CDR1 is SQVTM and CDR2 ANQGSEA. Here the CDR3 DNA reads TGCAGCGTTGGGCTTAGCGGGAACACAGATACGCAGTATTTT. It specifies CSVGLSGNTDTQYF.

The chain combines TRBV19 with TRBJ1-2, with D possibly being TRBD1 (5 bases). V dropped 6 bases and J dropped 4 bases, with 18 bases sitting between them. CDR3 length: 15 amino acids. Germline CDR1 and CDR2: LNHDA and SQIVND (reference sequence). CDR3 nucleotides: TGTGCCAGTAGCCTCGGACGGGGGATCCTCTATGGCTACACCTTC. Amino acids: CASSLGRGILYGYTF.

This clone was counted only a few times. The gene calls are TRBV25-1 and TRBJ2-3, with 8 bases that match TRBD2. Trimming at V came to 1 base and at J to 1 base, leaving 4 bases not matched to a gene. Germline assignment: CDR1 MGHDK and CDR2 SYGVNS. CDR3 length: 16 residues. CDR3 in DNA: TGTGCCAGCAGTGAATGGGGACTAGGGGGCACAGATACGCAGTATTTT. Amino acids: CASSEWGLGGTDTQYF.

In the case of this clone: The sample has other DNA sequences that encode this CDR3 too. The rearrangement links TRBV28 to TRBJ2-7; the match to TRBD2 covers 10 bases. The length of the CDR3 is 15 residues. Germline CDR1 and CDR2: MDHEN and SYDVKM. V was clipped by 5 bases and J by 3 bases; unmatched bases: 7. The CDR3 DNA reads TGTGCCAGCAGTACTAGCGGGACAGGTAGCTACGAGCAGTACTTC. Translating it yields CASSTSGTGSYEQYF.

The chain recombines TRBV28 with TRBJ1-2; weak D call: TRBD1 (6 bases). The CDR3 consists of 15 residues. V was trimmed by 5 bases and J by 5 bases, leaving 18 bases between them. CDR1 is MDHEN and CDR2 is SYDVKM in the germline V gene. The CDR3 here is CASSANRDFRYGYTF. Here the CDR3 DNA reads TGTGCCAGCAGTGCCAACAGGGATTTCCGATATGGCTACACCTTC.

The chain links TRBV11-2 to TRBJ2-1; tentatively, D is TRBD2 (5 bases). Germline V lookup: CDR1 SGHAT, CDR2 FQNNGV. The CDR3 covers 14 residues. Trimming took off 5 bases at V and 9 bases at J, with 17 bases between the two ends. The CDR3 nucleotides read TGTGCCAGCAGCGTTCGTCTCGGGGATGCTGAGCAGTTCTTC. This translates into CASSVRLGDAEQFF.

The chain links TRBV6-5 to TRBJ1-3; no reliable D call. Per the germline V gene, CDR1 is MNHEY and CDR2 is SVGAGI. The CDR3 spans 14 residues. Trimming left V 5 bases short and J 2 bases short, with 10 bases between. In DNA, the CDR3 is TGTGCCAGCAGTGAGCGGACGGCTGGAAACACCATATATTTT. Translating gives CASSERTAGNTIYF.

V and J are TRBV7-2 and TRBJ1-5; maybe TRBD1 (5 bases). CDR1 and CDR2 (germline): SGHTA, FQGNSA. The CDR3 covers 15 residues. V was cut by 3 bases and J by 2 bases, with 11 bases left in between. CDR3 coding DNA: TGTGCCAGCAGCTTGAATTCGGGGGGCAATCAGCCCCAGCATTTT. Translation: CASSLNSGGNQPQHF.

The chain has TRBV4-2 and TRBJ2-5, with 11 bases fitting TRBD1. The CDR3 sequence is 15 residues long. Per germline, CDR1 LGHNA and CDR2 YNFKEQ. The V segment lost 4 bases and the J segment 3 bases; nucleotides outside the gene matches: 4. In nucleotides, the CDR3 is TGTGCCAGCAGCCCCGCGGGACAGGGGGAAGAGACCCAGTACTTC. This sequence encodes CASSPAGQGEETQYF.

The V and J genes are TRBV7-2 and TRBJ2-3; 8 bases match TRBD2. Germline-derived CDR1 and CDR2 are SGHTA and FQGNSA. V lost 6 bases to trimming and J lost 0 bases; unmatched junction nucleotides: 8. The CDR3 has 16 residues. The CDR3 is CASRSQAGVSTDTQYF. DNA for the CDR3: TGTGCCAGCAGGTCTCAAGCGGGAGTTAGCACAGATACGCAGTATTTT.

This chain connects TRBV10-3 to TRBJ1-2; D gene ambiguous. The V end lost 8 bases, the J end lost 1 base, and 17 bases lay between the germline ends. The CDR3 runs 15 residues. Germline values: CDR1 ENHRY, CDR2 SYGVKD. CDR3 nucleotides: TGTGCCATCCGTAAGGCGCTAGCTAGTAACTATGGCTACACCTTC. This codes for CAIRKALASNYGYTF.